These 9 T cell receptor beta chains were all obtained from the same sample, sequenced in a study of blood T cells in healthy people across ages. A second 7 to 11 cycle PCR used barcoded and J-beta primers. TCRdb analysed the 5' RACE reads with MiXCR anew, one entry per CDR3 protein. The data contain hundreds of thousands of distinct CDR3 sequences, approximately 29% of them singletons. Sequencing was done on a sample of blood. These receptors came from a woman of 80 years or more in good health.

In the case of this clonotype: It is likely a read error, because the conserved phenylalanine at the end of the CDR3 is missing. The chain has TRBV19 and TRBJ2-4, with no clear D. This CDR3 has 14 amino acids. Germline lookup yields CDR1 LNHDA and CDR2 SQIVND (reference sequence). Trimming took 3 bases from V and 13 from J, leaving 19 bases between them. This CDR3 is CASSISDGSYGQYV. CDR3 nucleotide sequence: TGTGCCAGTAGTATTTCGGACGGTTCCTACGGGCAGTACGTC.

This clonotype was seen ten or more times. The chain recombines TRBV29-1 with TRBJ2-7; TRBD1 might be the D (5 bases). This CDR3 comprises 12 residues. CDR1 SQVTM and CDR2 ANQGSEA come from the germline V gene. The ends were cut back, 5 bases at V and 5 bases at J, with 13 bases in the middle. CDR3 sequence reads: CSVSDTRDEQYF. In DNA form, the CDR3 reads TGCAGCGTTTCCGACACCAGGGACGAGCAGTACTTC.

This clonotype was counted ten times or more. CDR3 DNA: TGTGCCAGCAGCCTAGGGACTAGTCCCTACGAGCAGTACTTC. Amino acid sequence: CASSLGTSPYEQYF. The J gene is TRBJ2-7, the V gene TRBV5-4; 8 bases map to TRBD2. The V and J ends lost 4 bases and 2 bases, in that order; junction bases with no gene match: 5. The germline gives CDR1 SGHNT, CDR2 YYREEE (reference sequence). The CDR3 consists of 14 residues.

This clonotype was found many times. The V gene is TRBV5-1, the J gene TRBJ2-5; the D gene could be TRBD1 or TRBD2 (5 bases each). The ends were cut back, 3 bases at V and 4 bases at J, with 16 bases in the middle. CDR1 is SGHRS, CDR2 YFSETQ, per germline. The CDR3 contains 15 residues. The CDR3 DNA reads TGCGCCAGCAGCTCGGCCGGGGCGAGGGGAGAGACCCAGTACTTC. It specifies CASSSAGARGETQYF. The whole variable domain, filled in from reference TRBV5-1 and TRBJ2-5, reads KAGVTQTPRYLIKTRGQQVTLSCSPISGHRSVSWYQQTPGQGLQFLFEYFSETQRNKGNFPGRFSGRQFSNSRSEMNVSTLELGDSALYLCASSSAGARGETQYFGPGTRLLVL.

In its sample, this clonotype was seen many times. V is TRBV7-9 and J is TRBJ2-7; no clear D. From germline, CDR1 is SEHNR and CDR2 FQNEAQ (reference sequence). V was shortened by 7 bases and J by 0 bases, with 13 bases between the two germline ends. The CDR3 contains 14 residues. DNA of the CDR3: TGTGCCAGCACCCCCTTGGCAGCCTCCTACGAGCAGTACTTC. This codes for CASTPLAASYEQYF.

As regards this clonotype: A read error may explain this, as a much larger clone is one base away. The chain has TRBV5-6 and TRBJ1-2; no clear D. The CDR3 is 13 amino acids. Germline V gene data show CDR1 as SGHDT and CDR2 as YYEEEE. This CDR3 is CAGSSDMKRGYTF. In DNA form, the CDR3 reads TGTGCCGGCAGCTCGGATATGAAGCGCGGCTACACCTTC.

There are many counts of this clonotype. The chain employs TRBV10-3 and TRBJ2-3; 9 bases are shared with TRBD1. In germline, CDR1 is ENHRY, CDR2 SYGVKD. V lost 7 bases to trimming and J lost 5 bases; unmatched junction nucleotides: 13. The CDR3 contains 16 residues. The CDR3: CAIMGTGFSGGDTQYF. The CDR3 region has the DNA TGTGCCATCATGGGGACAGGGTTTTCCGGGGGAGATACGCAGTATTTT.

The rearrangement uses TRBV7-9 and TRBJ2-3; TRBD2 agrees at 8 bases. The CDR3 extends over 16 amino acids. Germline values: CDR1 SEHNR, CDR2 FQNEAQ (reference sequence). Unmatched junction bases numbered 9, after V lost 2 bases and J lost 5 bases. The CDR3 DNA sequence: TGTGCCAGCAGCTTAATGGCGGGGGGCCGGGTAGATACGCAGTATTTT. It is translated as CASSLMAGGRVDTQYF.

At least ten counts were recorded for this clonotype. The chain carries TRBV20-1 and TRBJ1-2; D not resolved. This CDR3 is 12 amino acids long. Germline V CDR1 and CDR2: DFQATT, SNEGSKA (reference sequence). V was cut by 1 base and J by 8 bases, with 11 bases left in between. The CDR3 DNA reads TGCAGTGCTAGAGGAGAGGCCGGCGGCTACACCTTC. Encoded protein: CSARGEAGGYTF.